Sequencing of this T cell receptor beta chain was carried out in a study of T-cell reconstitution after alpha-beta-depleted transplantation in children. As it was prepared, the TCRbeta library received unique molecular identifiers. MiXCR was run by TCRdb on the PCR reads, yielding one entry per CDR3 protein. The sample records a few hundred thousand distinct CDR3 sequences, about a fifth being singletons. The CDR3 length is 16 residues. J lost 2 bases, V lost 1 base, and 4 bases had no gene match. Germline V gene sequence: CDR1 SGHTA, CDR2 FQGTGA. The V gene is TRBV7-3, the J gene TRBJ2-7; 11 bases line up with TRBD2. Here the sequenced sample was PBMCs from the stem cell graft donor, taken from the stem cell graft. This sequence was found in a human donor who donated a stem cell graft to a child with acute myeloid leukemia. The CDR3 is CASSLRVAGGPYEQYF. CDR3 DNA: TGTGCCAGCAGCTTAAGAGTAGCGGGAGGGCCCTACGAGCAGTACTTC.